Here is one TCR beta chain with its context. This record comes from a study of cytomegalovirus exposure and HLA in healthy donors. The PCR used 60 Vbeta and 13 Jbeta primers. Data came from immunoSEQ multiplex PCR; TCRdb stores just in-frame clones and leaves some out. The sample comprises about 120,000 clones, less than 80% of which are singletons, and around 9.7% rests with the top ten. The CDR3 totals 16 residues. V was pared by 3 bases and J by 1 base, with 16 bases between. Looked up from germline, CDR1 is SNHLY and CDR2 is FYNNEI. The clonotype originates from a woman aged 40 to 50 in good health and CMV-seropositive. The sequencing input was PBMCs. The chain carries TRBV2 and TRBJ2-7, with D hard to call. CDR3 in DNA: TGTGCCAGCAGTGACCCTATCTCCCTCCCGTCCTACGAGCAGTACTTC. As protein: CASSDPISLPSYEQYF.